These 20 T cell receptor beta chains came from one sample sequenced in a study of CXCR3-negative and CXCR3-positive naive CD8 T cells. The antigens of these receptors remain unknown. Through 5' RACE with UMI labels, the TRB cDNA libraries were prepared. TCRdb re-called the 5' RACE reads; one entry per CDR3 protein, DNA not given. The sample totals roughly 100,000 distinct CDR3 sequences. Overall study findings and caveats: The study found more hydrophobic TRB CDR3s in CXCR3-positive naive cells than in CXCR3-negative naive cells.

Input material: naive CXCR3+ CD8+ T cells from blood. Subset reported: CD45RO-CCR7+CD27+CD95- naive CD8+ T cells expressing CXCR3 (TNR3+). These receptors were collected from a human donor in good health. Some clones in this sample may be carry-over from other donors' samples.

J is TRBJ2-5 and V is TRBV5-6. The CDR3 totals 14 residues. From germline, CDR1 is SGHDT and CDR2 YYEEEE. The CDR3 sequence is CASSLQEFHETQYF.

The chain recombines TRBV7-3 with TRBJ2-2; TCRdb's D call of TRBD1 is untestable without DNA. The germline gives CDR1 SGHTA, CDR2 FQGTGA. CDR3 length equals 16 residues. The CDR3 sequence is CASSQWGGQGTGELFF.

The chain couples TRBV7-2 to TRBJ1-1; without DNA, the TCRdb call of TRBD1 cannot be checked. The CDR3 is made up of 14 amino acids. CDR1 is SGHTA, CDR2 FQGNSA, per germline. This chain's CDR3 is CASSPPPGVGEAFF.

V and J are TRBV7-3 and TRBJ1-1. The V gene's germline CDR1 is SGHTA and CDR2 FQGTGA. There are 14 residues in the CDR3. This CDR3 reads CASSSMGRDTEAFF.

This chain joins TRBV29-1 and TRBJ2-2; TCRdb's D gene call, TRBD2, goes unchecked for lack of DNA. CDR1 and CDR2 from the germline V gene are SQVTM and ANQGSEA. This CDR3 comprises 15 residues. The CDR3 here is CSVGLAGGSGGELFF.

This chain uses TRBV13 with TRBJ1-1; TCRdb picks TRBD1, but there is no DNA to check that call. The CDR3 has 14 residues. Germline V lookup: CDR1 PRHDT, CDR2 FYEKMQ (reference sequence). CDR3 sequence: CASTPGVGHTEAFF.

CDR3 sequence reads: CSARVEVIAYEQYF. V is TRBV20-1 and J is TRBJ2-7; TCRdb's D gene call, TRBD2, goes unchecked for lack of DNA. CDR1 is DFQATT, CDR2 SNEGSKA, per germline (reference sequence). This CDR3 contains 14 residues.

This chain uses TRBV5-1 with TRBJ1-1; TCRdb indicates TRBD1, and absent DNA this call remains unverified. CDR3 length: 14 residues. Looked up from germline, CDR1 is SGHRS and CDR2 is YFSETQ. The CDR3 here is CASSPPESNTEAFF.

The chain carries TRBV7-2 and TRBJ2-7; TCRdb designates TRBD1, a call that cannot be tested without DNA. CDR3 length equals 15 residues. Germline loops: CDR1 SGHTA, CDR2 FQGNSA. CDR3 loop: CASSLGRDRGYEQYF.

This sequence joins TRBV3-1 and TRBJ2-7; TCRdb gives TRBD2 as the D gene, but with no DNA this cannot be confirmed. Germline V gives CDR1 LGHDT, CDR2 YNNKEL (reference sequence). The CDR3 sequence is 16 residues long. This chain's CDR3 is CASSQEGLALSYEQYF.

This sequence joins TRBV24-1 and TRBJ2-3; TCRdb's D call of TRBD1 is untestable without DNA. The length of the CDR3 is 15 residues. Germline assignment: CDR1 KGHDR and CDR2 SFDVKD. The CDR3 is CATSGRTEGFDTQYF.

V is TRBV28 and J is TRBJ2-3; TCRdb lists TRBD1, though no DNA is available to test this call. This CDR3 is built from 15 residues. Germline lookup yields CDR1 MDHEN and CDR2 SYDVKM. Here the CDR3 reads CASSPPRGGRDTQYF.

V and J are TRBV15 and TRBJ2-5. This CDR3 has 14 residues. Looked up from germline, CDR1 is LNHNV and CDR2 is YYDKDF (reference sequence). CDR3 sequence: CATSSLTYQETQYF.

The V gene is TRBV29-1, the J gene TRBJ1-1; TCRdb reports TRBD1, a call that lacks DNA to check it against. Germline-derived CDR1 and CDR2 are SQVTM and ANQGSEA. The CDR3 has 12 residues. The chain's CDR3 is CSVPGQNTEALF.

V gene TRBV20-1 combines with J gene TRBJ2-2. Germline-derived CDR1 and CDR2 are DFQATT and SNEGSKA (reference sequence). The CDR3 consists of 13 residues. The CDR3 is CSARGELTGELFF.

V and J are TRBV11-3 and TRBJ1-1; TCRdb calls TRBD1, which cannot be checked without DNA. CDR1 and CDR2 (germline): SGHNT, YENEEA. This CDR3 has 15 residues. This chain's CDR3 is CASSFPRTGNTEAFF.

This sequence joins TRBV12-3 or TRBV12-4 and TRBJ1-1; TCRdb names TRBD1, which stays unverified in the absence of DNA. The CDR3 consists of 13 residues. Here the CDR3 reads CASRLKPGVVAFF.

The chain couples TRBV14 to TRBJ1-1. The CDR3 is made up of 16 amino acids. Germline values: CDR1 SGHDN, CDR2 FVKESK. Here the CDR3 reads CASSQDLGVVGTEAFF.

The chain joins TRBV29-1 to TRBJ1-2; TCRdb names TRBD1, which stays unverified in the absence of DNA. Germline assignment: CDR1 SQVTM and CDR2 ANQGSEA. The length of the CDR3 is 15 residues. The CDR3 loop is CSVEPWDRSNYGYTF.

The chain is built from TRBV14 and TRBJ2-3; TCRdb names TRBD2, which stays unverified in the absence of DNA. This CDR3 is built from 17 residues. CDR1 and CDR2 from the germline V gene are SGHDN and FVKESK. CDR3: CASSWTSGSTGSDTQYF.